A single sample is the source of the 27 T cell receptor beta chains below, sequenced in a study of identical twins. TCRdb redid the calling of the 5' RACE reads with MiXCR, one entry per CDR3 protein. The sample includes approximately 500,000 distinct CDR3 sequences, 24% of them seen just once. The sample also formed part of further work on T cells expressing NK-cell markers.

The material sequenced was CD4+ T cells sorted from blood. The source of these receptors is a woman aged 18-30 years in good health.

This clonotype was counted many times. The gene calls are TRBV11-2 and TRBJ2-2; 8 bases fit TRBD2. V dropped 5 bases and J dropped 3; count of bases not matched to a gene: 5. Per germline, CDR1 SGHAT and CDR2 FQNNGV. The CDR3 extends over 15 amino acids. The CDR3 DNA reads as TGTGCCAGCAGCCGGGGACTAGATTACACCGGGGAGCTGTTTTTT. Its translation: CASSRGLDYTGELFF.

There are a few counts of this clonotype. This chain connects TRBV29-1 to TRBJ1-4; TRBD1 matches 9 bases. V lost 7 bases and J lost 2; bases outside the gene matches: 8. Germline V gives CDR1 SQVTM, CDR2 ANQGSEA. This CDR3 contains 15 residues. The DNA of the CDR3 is TGCAGCGCTTACCGACAGGGGGGTACTAATGAAAAACTGTTTTTT. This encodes CSAYRQGGTNEKLFF.

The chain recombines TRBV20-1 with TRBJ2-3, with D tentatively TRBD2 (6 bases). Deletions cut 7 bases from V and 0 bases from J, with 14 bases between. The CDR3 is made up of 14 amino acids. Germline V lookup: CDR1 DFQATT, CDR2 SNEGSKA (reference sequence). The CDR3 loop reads CSESSGTSTDTQYF. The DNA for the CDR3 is TGCAGTGAATCCTCCGGGACTAGCACAGATACGCAGTATTTT.

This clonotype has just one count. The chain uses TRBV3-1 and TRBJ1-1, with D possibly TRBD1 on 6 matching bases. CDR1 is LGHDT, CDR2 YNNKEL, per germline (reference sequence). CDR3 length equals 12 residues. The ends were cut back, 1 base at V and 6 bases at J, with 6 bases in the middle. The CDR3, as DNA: TGTGCCAGCAGCCAAGGACAGGCTGAAGCTTTCTTT. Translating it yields CASSQGQAEAFF.

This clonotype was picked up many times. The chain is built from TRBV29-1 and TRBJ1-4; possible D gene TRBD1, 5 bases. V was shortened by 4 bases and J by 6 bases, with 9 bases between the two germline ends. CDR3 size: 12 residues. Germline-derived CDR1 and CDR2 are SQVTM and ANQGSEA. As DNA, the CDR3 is TGCAGCGTTGGCCAGGGAGATGAAAAACTGTTTTTT. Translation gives CSVGQGDEKLFF.

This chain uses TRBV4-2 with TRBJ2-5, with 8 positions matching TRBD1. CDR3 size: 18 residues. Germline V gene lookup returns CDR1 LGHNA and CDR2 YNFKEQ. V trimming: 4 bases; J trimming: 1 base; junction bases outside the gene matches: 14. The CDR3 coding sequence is TGTGCCAGCAGCCGTACACACCAGGACAGGGCTTCCCAAGAGACCCAGTACTTC. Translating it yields CASSRTHQDRASQETQYF.

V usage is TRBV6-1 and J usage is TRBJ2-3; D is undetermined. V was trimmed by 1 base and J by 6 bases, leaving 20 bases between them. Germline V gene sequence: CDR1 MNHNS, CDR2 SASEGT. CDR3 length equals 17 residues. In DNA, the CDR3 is TGTGCCAGCAGTGAAGAATCCCCCGGGTTTATTAAGGATACGCAGTATTTT. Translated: CASSEESPGFIKDTQYF.

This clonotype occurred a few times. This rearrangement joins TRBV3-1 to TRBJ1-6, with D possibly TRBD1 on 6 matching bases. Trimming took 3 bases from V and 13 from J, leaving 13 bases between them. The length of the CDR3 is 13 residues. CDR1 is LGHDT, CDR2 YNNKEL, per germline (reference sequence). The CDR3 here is CASSQKQGGPLHF. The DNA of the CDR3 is TGTGCCAGCAGCCAGAAACAGGGCGGCCCCCTCCACTTT.

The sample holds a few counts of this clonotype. DNA for the CDR3: TGTGCCAGCAGCCCCCAGTCCTCCTCTAGGTCCTATGGCTACACCTTC. Translated: CASSPQSSSRSYGYTF. The gene calls are TRBV11-2 and TRBJ1-2; D not certain. Germline V CDR1 and CDR2: SGHAT, FQNNGV. V shed 5 bases and J shed 4 bases, with 20 bases lying between them. The CDR3 consists of 16 residues.

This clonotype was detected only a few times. The CDR3, as DNA: TGCAGCGCTCAAAGGACAGCGAACACTGAAGCTTTCTTT. This translates into CSAQRTANTEAFF. This rearrangement joins TRBV29-1 to TRBJ1-1; a weak D match, TRBD1 (6 bases). Germline V gene lookup returns CDR1 SQVTM and CDR2 ANQGSEA. V was clipped by 7 bases and J by 1 base, with 13 bases between them. CDR3 length: 13 residues. Full variable domain (outside the CDR3, taken from reference TRBV29-1 and TRBJ1-1): SAVISQKPSRDICQRGTSLTIQCQVDSQVTMMFWYRQQPGQSLTLIATANQGSEATYESGFVIDKFPISRPNLTFSTLTVSNMSPEDSSIYLCSAQRTANTEAFFGQGTRLTVV.

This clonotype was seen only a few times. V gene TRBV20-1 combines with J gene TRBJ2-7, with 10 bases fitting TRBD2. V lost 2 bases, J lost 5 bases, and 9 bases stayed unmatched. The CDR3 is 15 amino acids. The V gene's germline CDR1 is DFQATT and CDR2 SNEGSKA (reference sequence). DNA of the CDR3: TGCAGTGCTAGACCTTCTAGCGGGAGCTGGAACGAGCAGTACTTC. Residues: CSARPSSGSWNEQYF.

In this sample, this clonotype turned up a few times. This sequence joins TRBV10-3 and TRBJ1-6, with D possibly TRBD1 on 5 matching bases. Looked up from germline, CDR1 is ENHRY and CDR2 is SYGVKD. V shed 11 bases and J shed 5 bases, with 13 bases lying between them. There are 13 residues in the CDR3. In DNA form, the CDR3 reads TGTGCCGCCAGTGAGGGGAATAATTCACCCCTCCACTTT. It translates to CAASEGNNSPLHF.

CDR3 residues: CSVDFARRETQYF. In nucleotides, the CDR3 is TGCAGCGTTGACTTTGCGCGTCGGGAGACCCAGTACTTC. This chain joins TRBV29-1 and TRBJ2-5; D is undetermined. The CDR3 runs to 13 residues. CDR1 is SQVTM and CDR2 is ANQGSEA in the germline V gene. Trimming shortened V by 3 bases and J by 5 bases, and 13 bases separated the two germline ends.

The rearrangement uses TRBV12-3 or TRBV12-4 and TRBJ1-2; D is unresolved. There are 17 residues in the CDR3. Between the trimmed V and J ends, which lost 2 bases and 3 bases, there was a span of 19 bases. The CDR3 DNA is TGTGCCAGCAGTTTAAAGGGAGGATGGATTTCTCACTATGGCTACACCTTC. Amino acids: CASSLKGGWISHYGYTF.

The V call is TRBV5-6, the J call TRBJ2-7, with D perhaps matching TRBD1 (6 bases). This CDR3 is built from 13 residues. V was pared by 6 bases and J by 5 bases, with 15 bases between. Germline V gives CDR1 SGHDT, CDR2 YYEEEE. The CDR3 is CASTWGLGDEQYF. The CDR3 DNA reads TGTGCCAGCACATGGGGGCTCGGGGACGAGCAGTACTTC.

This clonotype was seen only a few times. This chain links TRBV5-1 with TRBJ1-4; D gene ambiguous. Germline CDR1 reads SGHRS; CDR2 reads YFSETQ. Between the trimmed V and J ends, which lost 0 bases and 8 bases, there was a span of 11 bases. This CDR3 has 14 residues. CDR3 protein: CASSLEGLWEKLFF. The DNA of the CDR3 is TGCGCCAGCAGCTTGGAAGGGTTATGGGAAAAACTGTTTTTT.

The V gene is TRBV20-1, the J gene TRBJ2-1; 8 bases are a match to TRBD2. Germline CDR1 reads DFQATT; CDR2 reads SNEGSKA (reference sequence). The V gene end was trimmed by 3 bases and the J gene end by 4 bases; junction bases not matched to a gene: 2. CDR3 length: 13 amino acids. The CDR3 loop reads CSASGGAYNEQFF. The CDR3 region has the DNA TGCAGTGCTAGCGGGGGGGCTTACAATGAGCAGTTCTTC.

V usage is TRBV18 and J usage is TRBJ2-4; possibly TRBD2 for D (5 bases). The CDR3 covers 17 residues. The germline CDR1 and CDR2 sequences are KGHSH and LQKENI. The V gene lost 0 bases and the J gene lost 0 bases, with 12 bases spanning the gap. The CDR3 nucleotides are TGTGCCAGCTCACCACCAACCTGGGAGTTAGCCAAAAACATTCAGTACTTC. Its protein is CASSPPTWELAKNIQYF.

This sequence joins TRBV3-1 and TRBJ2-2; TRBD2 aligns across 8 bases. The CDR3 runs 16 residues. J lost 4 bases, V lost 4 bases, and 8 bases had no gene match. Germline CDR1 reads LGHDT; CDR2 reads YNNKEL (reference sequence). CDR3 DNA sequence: TGTGCCAGCAGCCCCAGGCTAGCGGGTTTCACCGGGGAGCTGTTTTTT. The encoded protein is CASSPRLAGFTGELFF.

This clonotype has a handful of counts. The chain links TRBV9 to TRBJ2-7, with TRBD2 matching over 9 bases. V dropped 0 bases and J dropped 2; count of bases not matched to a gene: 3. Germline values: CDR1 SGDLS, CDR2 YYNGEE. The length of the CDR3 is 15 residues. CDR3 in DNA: TGTGCCAGCAGCGTAGCGGCGGGAGGGCCCTACGAGCAGTACTTC. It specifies CASSVAAGGPYEQYF.

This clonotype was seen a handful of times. In DNA form, the CDR3 reads TGTGCCAGCTCACCACTCCCAGATACGCAGTATTTT. The encoded protein is CASSPLPDTQYF. The chain links TRBV18 to TRBJ2-3; D uncertain. The CDR3 has 12 amino acids. Germline CDR1 is KGHSH and CDR2 is LQKENI. Trimming left V 1 base short and J 4 bases short, with 3 bases between.

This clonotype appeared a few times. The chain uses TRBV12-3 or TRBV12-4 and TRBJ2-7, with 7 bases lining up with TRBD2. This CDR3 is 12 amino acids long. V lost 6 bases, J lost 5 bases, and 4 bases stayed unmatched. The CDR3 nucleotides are TGTGCCAGCAGGCGGGAGTCCCACGAGCAGTACTTC. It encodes CASRRESHEQYF.

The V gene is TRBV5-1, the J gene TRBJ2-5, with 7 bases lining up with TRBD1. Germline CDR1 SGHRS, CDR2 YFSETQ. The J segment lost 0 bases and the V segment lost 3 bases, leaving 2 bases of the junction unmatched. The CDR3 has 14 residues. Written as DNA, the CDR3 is TGCGCCAGCAGCTGGGACAGCAACCAAGAGACCCAGTACTTC. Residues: CASSWDSNQETQYF.

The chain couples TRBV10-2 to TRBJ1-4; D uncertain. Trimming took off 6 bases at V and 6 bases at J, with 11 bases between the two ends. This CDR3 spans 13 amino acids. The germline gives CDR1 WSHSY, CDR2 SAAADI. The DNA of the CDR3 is TGCGCCAGCAGGGGAGGTGGGGATGAAAAACTGTTTTTT. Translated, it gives CASRGGGDEKLFF.

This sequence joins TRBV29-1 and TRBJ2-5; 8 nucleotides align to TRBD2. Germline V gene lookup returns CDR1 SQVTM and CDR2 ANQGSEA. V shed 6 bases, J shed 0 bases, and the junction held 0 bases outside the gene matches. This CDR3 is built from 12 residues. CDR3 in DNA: TGCAGCGTCGGGGGGGACCAAGAGACCCAGTACTTC. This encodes CSVGGDQETQYF.

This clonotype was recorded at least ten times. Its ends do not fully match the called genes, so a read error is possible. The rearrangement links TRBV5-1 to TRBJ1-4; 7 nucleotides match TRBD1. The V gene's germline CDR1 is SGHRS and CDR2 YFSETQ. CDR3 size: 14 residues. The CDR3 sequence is CASSSGTAKEKLFF. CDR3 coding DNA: TGCGCCAGCAGCAGCGGGACAGCTAAAGAAAAACTGTTTTTT.

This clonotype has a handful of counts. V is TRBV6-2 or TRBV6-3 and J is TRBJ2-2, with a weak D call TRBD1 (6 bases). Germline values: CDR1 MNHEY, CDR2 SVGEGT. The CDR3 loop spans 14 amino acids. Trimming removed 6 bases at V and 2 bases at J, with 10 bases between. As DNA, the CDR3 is TGTGCCAGCAGACAGGGCCTAAACACCGGGGAGCTGTTTTTT. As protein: CASRQGLNTGELFF.